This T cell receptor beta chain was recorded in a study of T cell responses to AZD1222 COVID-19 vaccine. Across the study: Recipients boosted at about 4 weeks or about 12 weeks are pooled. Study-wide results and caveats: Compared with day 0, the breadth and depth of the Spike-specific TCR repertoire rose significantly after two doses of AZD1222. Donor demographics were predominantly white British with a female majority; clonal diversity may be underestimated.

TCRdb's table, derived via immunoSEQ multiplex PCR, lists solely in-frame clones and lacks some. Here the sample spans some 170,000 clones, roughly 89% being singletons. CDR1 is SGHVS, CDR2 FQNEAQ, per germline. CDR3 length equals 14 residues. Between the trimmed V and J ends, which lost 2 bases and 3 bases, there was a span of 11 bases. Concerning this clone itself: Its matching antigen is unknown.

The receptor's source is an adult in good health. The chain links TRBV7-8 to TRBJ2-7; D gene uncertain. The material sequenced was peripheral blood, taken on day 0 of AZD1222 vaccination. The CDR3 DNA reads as TGTGCCAGCAGCTTAAGGCTTGGCATCTACGAGCAGTACTTC. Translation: CASSLRLGIYEQYF.